The 29 T cell receptor beta chains listed next were all sequenced from one sample in a study of neoadjuvant anti-PD-1 for oral cavity cancer. Clones were read by immunoSEQ multiplex PCR, and TCRdb kept only the in-frame ones, dropping some. The sample lists around 15,000 clones, approximately 79% occurring once. The sequencing used PBMCs, collected before nivolumab (anti-PD-1) treatment. Receptors were obtained from a person between 40 and 80 years old with oral cavity squamous cell carcinoma.

The chain links TRBV27 to TRBJ1-5, with D perhaps matching TRBD1 (6 bases). CDR1 and CDR2 from the germline V gene are MNHEY and SMNVEV (reference sequence). The CDR3 covers 14 residues. Trimming pared 5 bases from V and 3 bases from J, leaving 11 bases between. The CDR3 DNA reads TGTGCCAGCAGTCCTACAGGGCACAATCAGCCCCAGCATTTT. Its translation: CASSPTGHNQPQHF.

This clone was found a few times. The chain combines TRBV18 with TRBJ2-7; D gene unclear. Per the germline V gene, CDR1 is KGHSH and CDR2 is LQKENI. The CDR3 length is 11 residues. Trimming removed 6 bases at V and 3 bases at J, with 6 bases between. The CDR3 loop reads CASSDRYEQYF. CDR3 sequence (DNA): TGTGCCAGCTCGGACCGCTACGAGCAGTACTTC.

V and J are TRBV29-1 and TRBJ2-7, with D possibly matching TRBD1 (6 bases). V was trimmed by 6 bases and J by 2 bases, leaving 14 bases between them. The CDR3 totals 13 residues. Germline V gene lookup returns CDR1 SQVTM and CDR2 ANQGSEA. The CDR3 here is CSVTGHEPYEQYF. The CDR3 DNA is TGCAGCGTAACGGGACACGAACCCTACGAGCAGTACTTC.

The chain employs TRBV18 and TRBJ2-7; 9 nucleotides line up with TRBD1. J lost 5 bases, V lost 2 bases, and 13 bases had no gene match. The V gene's germline CDR1 is KGHSH and CDR2 LQKENI. This CDR3 has 17 amino acids. The CDR3 here is CASSPNVLTGGNHEQYF. CDR3 coding DNA: TGTGCCAGCTCACCAAACGTTCTGACAGGGGGTAACCACGAGCAGTACTTC.

V usage is TRBV18 and J usage is TRBJ1-1; no clear D gene. V was clipped by 0 bases and J by 0 bases, with 11 bases between them. Germline loops: CDR1 KGHSH, CDR2 LQKENI. The CDR3 has 16 residues. The CDR3 DNA is TGTGCCAGCTCACCACCGTCAGCGCAGGTGAACACTGAAGCTTTCTTT. Encoded protein: CASSPPSAQVNTEAFF.

The chain carries TRBV6-1 and TRBJ2-1; 10 nucleotides align to TRBD2. CDR3 length: 14 residues. Trimming removed 3 bases from V and 9 bases from J; junction bases left unmatched: 5. The germline V gene encodes CDR1 MNHNS and CDR2 SASEGT. This chain's CDR3 is CASSDTSGIVEQFF. CDR3 bases: TGTGCCAGCAGTGATACTAGCGGGATAGTTGAGCAGTTCTTC.

V and J are TRBV7-3 and TRBJ2-2; 8 nucleotides match TRBD1. The CDR3 covers 17 residues. CDR1 SGHTA and CDR2 FQGTGA come from the germline V gene. V shed 2 bases and J 3 bases; nucleotides not matched to a gene: 8. As DNA, the CDR3 is TGTGCCAGCAGCTTATTTCCAGGACAGGGCGACACCGGGGAGCTGTTTTTT. Protein sequence: CASSLFPGQGDTGELFF. Using reference TRBV7-3 and TRBJ2-2 for the parts outside the CDR3, the full variable domain is GAGVSQTPSNKVTEKGKYVELRCDPISGHTALYWYRQSLGQGPEFLIYFQGTGAADDSGLPNDRFFAVRPEGSVSTLKIQRTERGDSAVYLCASSLFPGQGDTGELFFGEGSRLTVL.

This chain connects TRBV2 to TRBJ2-3; D unresolved. Germline CDR1 SNHLY, CDR2 FYNNEI. Trimming shortened V by 6 bases and J by 2 bases, and 18 bases separated the two germline ends. This CDR3 region has 16 residues. CDR3 nucleotide sequence: TGTGCCAGCAGAAGGAGCCCCCAGGCGAACACAGATACGCAGTATTTT. Protein product: CASRRSPQANTDTQYF.

The chain's CDR3 is CASSPTAPRGSNQPQHF. The DNA of the CDR3 is TGTGCCAGCTCACCAACGGCCCCGCGGGGTAGCAATCAGCCCCAGCATTTT. This rearrangement joins TRBV18 to TRBJ1-5; D not certain. With 2 bases removed from V and 0 bases from J, the gap between germline ends came to 14 bases. This CDR3 has 17 amino acids. The germline V gene has CDR1 KGHSH and CDR2 LQKENI.

This clone was found a few times. CDR3 region: CASSLVAGEGYTF. The CDR3 DNA reads TGCGCCAGCAGCTTGGTGGCAGGGGAAGGCTACACCTTC. The V gene is TRBV5-1, the J gene TRBJ1-2, with TRBD1 as a possible D gene (6 bases). V was trimmed by 0 bases and J by 8 bases, leaving 11 bases between them. CDR1 and CDR2 from the germline V gene are SGHRS and YFSETQ. This CDR3 is 13 amino acids long.

This chain uses TRBV14 with TRBJ2-5; no reliable D call. Germline values: CDR1 SGHDN, CDR2 FVKESK. The CDR3 has 11 amino acids. Trimming cost V 2 bases and J 2 bases, with 0 bases left between them. CDR3 sequence (DNA): TGTGCCAGCAGCCAACAAGAGACCCAGTACTTC. Translating gives CASSQQETQYF.

The V gene is TRBV2, the J gene TRBJ1-5; 7 nucleotides align to TRBD1. Germline trimming cut 6 bases from V and 3 bases from J; bases unmatched to any gene: 8. The length of the CDR3 is 15 residues. The germline V gene has CDR1 SNHLY and CDR2 FYNNEI. CDR3 sequence reads: CASRGDRVSNQPQHF. As DNA, the CDR3 is TGTGCCAGCAGGGGGGACAGAGTTTCCAATCAGCCCCAGCATTTT.

The chain combines TRBV6-5 with TRBJ2-1; weak D call: TRBD1 (5 bases). V shed 6 bases and J shed 8 bases, with 8 bases lying between them. This CDR3 has 11 residues. Germline assignment: CDR1 MNHEY and CDR2 SVGAGI. The CDR3 nucleotides read TGTGCCAGCAGCCAGGGCTATGAGCAGTTCTTC. Protein: CASSQGYEQFF.

The rearrangement joins TRBV4-1 to TRBJ2-7; 10 nucleotides match TRBD1. V lost 2 bases to trimming and J lost 6 bases; unmatched junction nucleotides: 7. This CDR3 is built from 15 residues. Germline V gives CDR1 MGHRA, CDR2 YSYEKL. The CDR3 DNA follows: TGCGCCAGCAGCCAATCCGGGACAGGGGTCTTCGAGCAGTACTTC. This sequence encodes CASSQSGTGVFEQYF.

This chain uses TRBV25-1 with TRBJ2-1, with 9 bases identical to TRBD2. Germline V gene lookup returns CDR1 MGHDK and CDR2 SYGVNS. The CDR3 sequence is 14 residues long. V lost 4 bases, J lost 10 bases, and 8 bases stayed unmatched. This chain's CDR3 is CASSVTSGPREQFF. The CDR3 nucleotides are TGTGCCAGCAGTGTGACTAGCGGTCCCCGGGAGCAGTTCTTC.

This clone showed up just a few times. J is TRBJ2-6 and V is TRBV6-4, with unresolved D. This CDR3 contains 16 residues. From germline, CDR1 is MRHNA and CDR2 SNTAGT. Trimming removed 3 bases at V and 0 bases at J, with 9 bases between. The CDR3 nucleotides are TGTGCCAGCAGTGATCAAGCGAACTCTGGGGCCAACGTCCTGACTTTC. Amino acids: CASSDQANSGANVLTF.

The chain combines TRBV28 with TRBJ1-1; 7 bases agree with TRBD1. The CDR3 is made up of 16 amino acids. After removal of 4 bases from V and 4 bases from J, the junction contained 12 bases not matched to a gene. Germline CDR1 MDHEN, CDR2 SYDVKM. The CDR3 loop is CASSSPGTAMSTEAFF. CDR3 DNA sequence: TGTGCCAGCAGTTCTCCCGGGACAGCCATGAGCACTGAAGCTTTCTTT. Looking up the rest from reference TRBV28 and TRBJ1-1 gives the full variable domain: DVKVTQSSRYLVKRTGEKVFLECVQDMDHENMFWYRQDPGLGLRLIYFSYDVKMKEKGDIPEGYSVSREKKERFSLILESASTNQTSMYLCASSSPGTAMSTEAFFGQGTRLTVV.

The chain employs TRBV30 and TRBJ1-4, with TRBD1 matching over 8 bases. V lost 1 base to trimming and J lost 5 bases; unmatched junction nucleotides: 6. This CDR3 comprises 15 residues. Germline CDR1 is GTSNPN and CDR2 is SVGIG (reference sequence). The CDR3 reads CAWSAPTGGNEKLFF. The CDR3 DNA follows: TGTGCCTGGAGTGCGCCTACAGGGGGGAATGAAAAACTGTTTTTT. Together with reference TRBV30 and TRBJ1-4, the CDR3 gives the full variable domain: SQTIHQWPATLVQPVGSPLSLECTVEGTSNPNLYWYRQAAGRGLQLLFYSVGIGQISSEVPQNLSASRPQDRQFILSSKKLLLSDSGFYLCAWSAPTGGNEKLFFGSGTQLSVL.

The rearrangement links TRBV5-1 to TRBJ1-1, with D uncertain. The V and J ends lost 4 bases and 11 bases respectively, with 15 bases between them. CDR3 length: 12 residues. The germline V gene encodes CDR1 SGHRS and CDR2 YFSETQ. Here the CDR3 DNA reads TGCGCCAGCAGCGCCGATACAAATCTGGCTTTCTTT. Protein sequence: CASSADTNLAFF.

J is TRBJ1-2 and V is TRBV27; 7 nucleotides agree with TRBD1. Losses at the gene ends were 4 bases for V and 4 bases for J; bases not matched to a gene: 6. The length of the CDR3 is 14 residues. CDR1 and CDR2 (germline): MNHEY, SMNVEV (reference sequence). The CDR3 DNA sequence: TGTGCCAGCAGTTCACCAGGGGGTGTCTATGGCTACACCTTC. Translated: CASSSPGGVYGYTF.

The V gene is TRBV30, the J gene TRBJ2-5; no definite D call. This CDR3 spans 13 amino acids. In germline, CDR1 is GTSNPN, CDR2 SVGIG (reference sequence). V was clipped by 0 bases and J by 2 bases, with 7 bases between them. The CDR3 DNA sequence: TGTGCCTGGAGTGTAACGGTGCAAGAGACCCAGTACTTC. Encoded protein: CAWSVTVQETQYF.

This clone was seen a single time. The chain carries TRBV7-6 and TRBJ2-7; TRBD1 matches at 8 bases. V lost 6 bases and J lost 0; bases outside the gene matches: 7. Germline CDR1 and CDR2: SGHVS and FNYEAQ. This CDR3 region has 15 residues. The CDR3 loop reads CASRAGQEVSYEQYF. Written as DNA, the CDR3 is TGTGCCAGCAGGGCGGGACAGGAGGTCTCCTACGAGCAGTACTTC.

The V gene is TRBV11-3, the J gene TRBJ2-2; TRBD2 aligns across 7 bases. CDR1 is SGHNT, CDR2 YENEEA, per germline. V dropped 4 bases and J dropped 5; count of bases not matched to a gene: 13. This CDR3 region has 17 residues. Written as DNA, the CDR3 is TGTGCCAGCAGCTCACCTGTAGGGGCGGGGGAGACCGGGGAGCTGTTTTTT. Its protein is CASSSPVGAGETGELFF.

This clone showed up just a few times. The chain links TRBV19 to TRBJ1-4; possibly TRBD1 for D (5 bases). Germline V gives CDR1 LNHDA, CDR2 SQIVND (reference sequence). The germline V and J ends were trimmed by 6 bases and 8 bases, with 13 bases remaining between them. There are 13 residues in the CDR3. In DNA, the CDR3 is TGTGCCAGTAGCCTAGGGGTGACGGAAAAACTGTTTTTT. The encoded protein is CASSLGVTEKLFF.

The chain links TRBV11-2 to TRBJ2-7; 8 positions agree with TRBD1. Germline values: CDR1 SGHAT, CDR2 FQNNGV. The CDR3 is 16 amino acids. The V segment lost 5 bases and the J segment 7 bases; nucleotides outside the gene matches: 16. CDR3 DNA: TGTGCCAGCAGCCATATCCGCGGACAGGGCCCAGGGGAGCAGTACTTC. Residues: CASSHIRGQGPGEQYF.

V usage is TRBV19 and J usage is TRBJ1-3; D gene ambiguous. The CDR3 sequence is 14 residues long. The germline V and J ends were trimmed by 5 bases and 0 bases, with 8 bases remaining between them. Germline lookup yields CDR1 LNHDA and CDR2 SQIVND (reference sequence). In DNA form, the CDR3 reads TGTGCCAGTAGTGTTTTAAACTCTGGAAACACCATATATTTT. This encodes CASSVLNSGNTIYF. Full variable domain (remainder filled in from reference TRBV19 and TRBJ1-3): DGGITQSPKYLFRKEGQNVTLSCEQNLNHDAMYWYRQDPGQGLRLIYYSQIVNDFQKGDIAEGYSVSREKKESFPLTVTSAQKNPTAFYLCASSVLNSGNTIYFGEGSWLTVV.

The gene calls are TRBV20-1 and TRBJ2-7, with D hard to call. Per germline, CDR1 DFQATT and CDR2 SNEGSKA (reference sequence). CDR3 length equals 11 residues. V was pared by 0 bases and J by 4 bases, with 4 bases between. CDR3 DNA sequence: TGCAGTGCTAGAGAGGGGTACGAGCAGTACTTC. Translated, it gives CSAREGYEQYF.

The chain carries TRBV7-4 and TRBJ1-1; no clear D gene. The CDR3 spans 15 residues. Germline V CDR1 and CDR2: SGHVT, SQSDAQ. Trimming took 1 base from V and 3 from J, leaving 12 bases between them. The chain's CDR3 is CASSLEAGKYTEAFF. The DNA for the CDR3 is TGTGCCAGCAGCTTAGAGGCGGGCAAGTACACTGAAGCTTTCTTT.

V gene TRBV4-1 combines with J gene TRBJ1-1; D is unresolved. Germline CDR1 and CDR2: MGHRA and YSYEKL. The CDR3 is made up of 15 amino acids. Trimming stripped 5 bases from V and 0 bases from J, with 13 bases between. In DNA, the CDR3 is TGCGCCAGCAGCACGCCTACAGTTATGAACACTGAAGCTTTCTTT. It is translated as CASSTPTVMNTEAFF.